This TCR beta chain was captured in a study of cytomegalovirus exposure and HLA in healthy donors. V lost 4 bases to trimming and J lost 0 bases; unmatched junction nucleotides: 10. Per germline, CDR1 MDHEN and CDR2 SYDVKM. The CDR3 extends over 17 amino acids. The PCR made use of 60 Vbeta and 13 Jbeta primers. Data came from immunoSEQ multiplex PCR; TCRdb stores just in-frame clones and leaves some out. Among approximately 180,000 clones listed, over 70% were seen once. Comments on this clone: Its antigen is not identified.

Regarding the study as a whole: TCR beta chain V- and J-gene trimming was linked, in a later analysis, to a missense variant in DCLRE1C. TRBV6-2, TRBV6-3 and some other V segments were unresolvable in 87-base-pair reads. The likely explanation for a cluster of highly shared sequence variants was sequencing artifact.

Donors were nominally healthy when sampled, though unrecorded immune exposures were likely. The rearrangement uses TRBV28 and TRBJ2-7; TRBD2 aligns across 9 bases. The sequencing sample was made of PBMCs. This TCR was sampled from a male donor in good health and CMV-seronegative. CDR3 region: CASSSPTSGLSSYEQYF. CDR3 in DNA: TGTGCCAGCAGTTCCCCGACTAGCGGACTAAGCTCCTACGAGCAGTACTTC.